The 15 T cell receptor beta chains below were found in one sample sequenced in a study of cytomegalovirus exposure and HLA in healthy donors (dated by TCRdb to 2017 to 2019). The library was prepared using the immunoSEQ multiplex PCR assay. Entries here come from immuneACCESS through TCRdb and include only in-frame sequences with V and J called. Some clones fail to appear in such tables; in the studies checked, an unresolved V gene covers under half of the shortfall, and the cause of the remainder is unknown. This sample lists more than 95,000 clones; 89% were detected once. The ten most abundant clones make up around 1.1% of the sample. Sample: PBMCs. Receptor source: a young woman in good health and CMV-seronegative.

The CDR3 loop reads CASRSGTNTGELFF. CDR3 nucleotide sequence: TGTGCCAGCAGGTCCGGGACTAACACCGGGGAGCTGTTTTTT. This chain joins TRBV2 and TRBJ2-2; maybe TRBD2 (6 bases). CDR1 is SNHLY, CDR2 FYNNEI, per germline. The CDR3 contains 14 residues. V lost 6 bases and J lost 2, with 10 bases in between. The variable domain in full, with the rest retrieved from reference TRBV2 and TRBJ2-2, is EPEVTQTPSHQVTQMGQEVILRCVPISNHLYFYWYRQILGQKVEFLVSFYNNEISEKSEIFDDQFSVERPDGSNFTLKIRSTKLEDSAMYFCASRSGTNTGELFFGEGSRLTVL.

This clone has a handful of counts. The chain combines TRBV10-2 with TRBJ1-2; 11 bases are shared with TRBD1. The CDR3 has 14 residues. J gave up 6 bases and V 6 bases, and 6 bases lay outside the gene matches. CDR1 and CDR2 (germline): WSHSY, SAAADI. The CDR3 nucleotides are TGCGCCAGCAGCCGGACAGGGGGCGTCGATGGCTACACCTTC. As protein: CASSRTGGVDGYTF.

This clone was found once. An end of the junction differs from the germline gene, which may be a read error. The chain combines TRBV4-3 with TRBJ2-7; D might be TRBD2 (5 bases). The V gene's germline CDR1 is LGHNA and CDR2 YSLEER. The CDR3 is 16 residues long. Written as DNA, the CDR3 is TGCGCCAGCAGCGAAGAGGTTTCGCCATGGAGGAACGAGCAGTACTTC. Its protein is CASSEEVSPWRNEQYF.

The rearrangement uses TRBV27 and TRBJ2-3, with D possibly matching TRBD1 (5 bases). Germline CDR1 reads MNHEY; CDR2 reads SMNVEV (reference sequence). The CDR3 has 15 residues. Trimming shortened V by 3 bases and J by 4 bases, and 14 bases separated the two germline ends. Written as DNA, the CDR3 is TGTGCCAGCAGTTTTCAGGGTTTTTCGGCAGATACGCAGTATTTT. Its protein product is CASSFQGFSADTQYF.

V gene TRBV5-1 combines with J gene TRBJ2-7, with 10 positions matching TRBD2. V lost 4 bases and J lost 0; bases outside the gene matches: 1. CDR3 length: 14 amino acids. In germline, CDR1 is SGHRS, CDR2 YFSETQ. The CDR3 reads CASSPSGGSYEQYF. Here the CDR3 DNA reads TGCGCCAGCAGCCCTAGCGGGGGCTCCTACGAGCAGTACTTC. Full variable domain (remainder filled in from reference TRBV5-1 and TRBJ2-7): KAGVTQTPRYLIKTRGQQVTLSCSPISGHRSVSWYQQTPGQGLQFLFEYFSETQRNKGNFPGRFSGRQFSNSRSEMNVSTLELGDSALYLCASSPSGGSYEQYFGPGTRLTVT.

The chain recombines TRBV11-3 with TRBJ2-7, with 7 bases that match TRBD1. Germline assignment: CDR1 SGHNT and CDR2 YENEEA. The CDR3 loop spans 14 amino acids. V trimming: 7 bases; J trimming: 2 bases; junction bases outside the gene matches: 8. DNA of the CDR3: TGTGCCAGCATTGGGACAGATATTGCCTACGAGCAGTACGTC. Residues: CASIGTDIAYEQYV.

The genes are TRBV7-2 and TRBJ2-1; D is possibly TRBD2 (6 bases). From germline, CDR1 is SGHTA and CDR2 FQGNSA. V was pared by 4 bases and J by 1 base, with 14 bases between. The CDR3 runs to 16 residues. This CDR3 is CASSSLSGLSYNEQFF. The CDR3 coding sequence is TGTGCCAGCAGCTCCCTCAGCGGGCTTTCCTACAATGAGCAGTTCTTC.

The CDR3 nucleotides are TGTGCCAGCAGCTTAATGGCAGGGGGACTGGGCGAGCAGTACGTC. This gives the protein CASSLMAGGLGEQYV. V gene TRBV11-2 combines with J gene TRBJ2-7; TRBD1 is a possible D gene (7 bases). Germline V gene lookup returns CDR1 SGHAT and CDR2 FQNNGV. CDR3 size: 15 residues. V was clipped by 2 bases and J by 6 bases, with 17 bases between them.

The chain uses TRBV2 and TRBJ1-3; maybe TRBD1 (5 bases). The V gene's germline CDR1 is SNHLY and CDR2 FYNNEI. The V and J ends lost 5 bases and 0 bases respectively, with 20 bases between them. The CDR3 extends over 18 amino acids. The CDR3 sequence is CASSPARGVRDSGNTIYF. The CDR3 bases are TGTGCCAGCAGTCCCGCCCGGGGGGTGAGGGACTCTGGAAACACCATATATTTT.

The V gene is TRBV7-8, the J gene TRBJ2-1, with TRBD1 matching over 11 bases. Germline V gives CDR1 SGHVS, CDR2 FQNEAQ. There are 15 residues in the CDR3. Trimming removed 3 bases from V and 4 bases from J; junction bases left unmatched: 2. In nucleotides, the CDR3 is TGTGCCAGCAGCTTGGACAGGGGGCTATACAATGAGCAGTTCTTC. This codes for CASSLDRGLYNEQFF. The complete variable domain, with remaining parts taken from reference TRBV7-8 and TRBJ2-1, reads GAGVSQSPRYKVAKRGQDVALRCDPISGHVSLFWYQQALGQGPEFLTYFQNEAQLDKSGLPSDRFFAERPEGSVSTLKIQRTQQEDSAVYLCASSLDRGLYNEQFFGPGTRLTVL.

The CDR3 DNA reads TGTGCCAGCAGCTTAGGACAGGACACCGGGGAGCTGTTTTTT. As protein: CASSLGQDTGELFF. The chain joins TRBV6-5 to TRBJ2-2; 7 bases line up with TRBD1. This CDR3 spans 14 amino acids. V lost 6 bases and J lost 3; bases outside the gene matches: 4. The V gene's germline CDR1 is MNHEY and CDR2 SVGAGI.

The J gene is TRBJ1-1, the V gene TRBV6-5; unclear D gene. Germline CDR1 MNHEY, CDR2 SVGAGI. This CDR3 has 13 residues. The V and J ends lost 4 bases and 0 bases respectively, with 6 bases between them. CDR3 loop: CASSSFMNTEAFF. CDR3 nucleotides: TGTGCCAGCAGTTCATTCATGAACACTGAAGCTTTCTTT.

The V and J genes are TRBV7-9 and TRBJ1-1; tentatively, D is TRBD1 (5 bases). Germline V gene data show CDR1 as SEHNR and CDR2 as FQNEAQ (reference sequence). V gave up 6 bases and J gave up 11 bases, with 16 bases separating them. This CDR3 spans 12 amino acids. CDR3 DNA: TGTGCCAGCAGTCCCCCAGGGTATGGGGCTTTCTTT. As protein: CASSPPGYGAFF.

V usage is TRBV6-5 and J usage is TRBJ1-4; perhaps TRBD1 as D (5 bases). CDR3 length equals 15 residues. CDR1 is MNHEY, CDR2 SVGAGI, per germline. Between the trimmed V and J ends, which lost 5 bases and 8 bases, there was a span of 18 bases. CDR3 nucleotide sequence: TGTGCCAGCAGTGGATGGACGGGGGATTTCGAAAAACTGTTTTTT. Translating gives CASSGWTGDFEKLFF.

V and J are TRBV2 and TRBJ1-6; TRBD1 might be the D (6 bases). The CDR3 covers 14 residues. CDR1 is SNHLY and CDR2 is FYNNEI in the germline V gene. Trimming took 9 bases from V and 0 from J, leaving 9 bases between them. CDR3 residues: CARQGSSYNSPLHF. CDR3 nucleotide sequence: TGTGCCAGGCAGGGGAGCTCCTATAATTCACCCCTCCACTTT.